Listed below are T cell receptor beta chains from one sample, sequenced in a study of blood T cell repertoires in COVID-19. Method: immunoSEQ multiplex PCR; TCRdb's copy keeps in-frame clones and lacks some. This table holds about 80,000 clones, around four fifths found once. The specimen was peripheral blood. The receptors were gathered from a man older than 75 with active or convalescent COVID-19. Each CDR3 is given without its conserved first and last residue. Clone sizes are given selectively: once, few, many, or a class where the clone is expanded.

cdr3_length | clone_size | v_call | cdr3_aa
13 | . | TRBV18 | ASSPPQRLASAQY
15 | . | TRBV3-1/TRBV3-2 | ASSQEWTSGRTDTQY
10 | . | TRBV28 | ASLQGNQPQH
14 | . | TRBV3-1/TRBV3-2 | ASSQDLDRATDTQY
14 | . | TRBV5-1 | ASSLMREGLGNEQF
8 | . | TRBV20-1 | SAGLEGQF
14 | . | TRBV24-1 | ATRPRTASSYNEQF
14 | . | TRBV24-1 | ATSDPASGRINEQF
12 | . | TRBV5-5 | ASSLGELQETQY
11 | . | TRBV10-2 | ASRRDREKEQF
12 | few | TRBV2 | ASRGTVNTGELF
12 | once | TRBV6-5 | ATVDRRGRSPLH
14 | . | TRBV24-1 | ATSPPGKTSTDTQY
13 | . | TRBV10-2 | ASRQGQGANQPQH
15 | . | TRBV30 | AWTRFQGAPSTDTQY
13 | . | TRBV4-2 | ASRRGAGSTDTQY
11 | . | TRBV29-1 | SVVYFSTDTQY
14 | . | TRBV19 | ASIKQGANSGNTIY
13 | medium-sized | TRBV5-1 | ASSLGQHSGNTIY
13 | . | TRBV5-1 | ASSLEPLGNQPQH
13 | . | TRBV7-2 | ASSAQTGVATEAF
10 | . | TRBV2 | ASSLQQGPQH
15 | . | TRBV30 | AWSRALAGPYQETQY
13 | once | TRBV5-1 | ASSLSSVRAERRF
13 | . | TRBV7-9 | ASSPTGLLQETQY
11 | . | TRBV3-1/TRBV3-2 | ASSQGWSGELF
12 | . | TRBV5-1 | ASRTTGSTTEAF
14 | . | TRBV27 | ASLGWEPQNTGELF
13 | . | TRBV10-2 | ASQEDRGRISGYT
12 | . | TRBV10-3 | APGQLLAKNIQY
10 | . | TRBV28 | ASSPGGGLQY
10 | . | TRBV28 | ASRGGNQPQH
11 | once | TRBV11-1 | ASSSGAHNEQF
11 | . | TRBV3-1/TRBV3-2 | ASSQGGGTEAF
12 | once | TRBV24-1 | ATSETRGNYGYT
16 | . | TRBV3-1/TRBV3-2 | ASSQEGVSYRLTGELF
12 | few | TRBV10-3 | AISVNRIRYGYT
12 | . | TRBV7-9 | ASTDRNPNYGYT
15 | . | TRBV30 | ACNPGLAGVNTGELF
16 | . | TRBV5-1 | ASSWGQQPRRGANVLT
12 | . | TRBV3-1/TRBV3-2 | ASSLSGGGNEQF
13 | . | TRBV7-9 | ASSLHSSRGHGYT
19 | . | TRBV19 | ASSIDPVRGSRPSSGNTIY
11 | . | TRBV29-1 | SVGQTMNTEAF
16 | . | TRBV5-4 | ASSSMAFGGGRTDTQY
12 | . | TRBV7-8 | ASSRDRANYGYT
13 | . | TRBV19 | ASRFLGTSNQPQH
11 | . | TRBV5-8 | ASSPDRSYGYT
14 | . | TRBV3-1/TRBV3-2 | ASSQGNEYSGNTIY
11 | . | TRBV6-1 | ASSEGVGLPQH
13 | . | TRBV24-1 | ATSETTGRHTEAF
11 | few | TRBV12-3/TRBV12-4 | ASTTQANTEAF
12 | . | TRBV11-3 | ASSLRAKDNEQF
9 | . | TRBV11-3 | ASSQGGPQY
13 | . | TRBV24-1 | ATSDRQFSTGELF
11 | . | TRBV28 | ASSSDRGNGYT